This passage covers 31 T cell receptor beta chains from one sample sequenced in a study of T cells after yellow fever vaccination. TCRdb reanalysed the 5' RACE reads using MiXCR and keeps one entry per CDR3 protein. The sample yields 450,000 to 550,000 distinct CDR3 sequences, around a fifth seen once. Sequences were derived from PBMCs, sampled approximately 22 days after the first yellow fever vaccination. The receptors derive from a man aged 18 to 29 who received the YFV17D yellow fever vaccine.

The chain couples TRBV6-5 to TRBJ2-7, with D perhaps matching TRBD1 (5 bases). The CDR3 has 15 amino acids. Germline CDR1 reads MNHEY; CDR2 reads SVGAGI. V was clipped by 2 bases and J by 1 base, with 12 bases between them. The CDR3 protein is CASSYGAQLSYEQYV. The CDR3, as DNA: TGTGCCAGCAGTTACGGGGCCCAACTATCCTACGAGCAGTACGTC.

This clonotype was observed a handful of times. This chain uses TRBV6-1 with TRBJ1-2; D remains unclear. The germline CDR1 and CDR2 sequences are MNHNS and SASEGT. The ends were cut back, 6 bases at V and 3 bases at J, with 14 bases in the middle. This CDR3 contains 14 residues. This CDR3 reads CASSPLQDDYGYTF. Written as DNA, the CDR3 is TGTGCCAGCAGCCCCCTCCAGGACGACTATGGCTACACCTTC.

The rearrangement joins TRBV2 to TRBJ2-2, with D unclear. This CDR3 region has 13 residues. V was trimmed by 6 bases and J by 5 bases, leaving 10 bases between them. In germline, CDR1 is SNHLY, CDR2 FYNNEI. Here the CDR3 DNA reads TGTGCCAGCAGAGTGGACGGAACCGGGGAGCTGTTTTTT. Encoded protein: CASRVDGTGELFF.

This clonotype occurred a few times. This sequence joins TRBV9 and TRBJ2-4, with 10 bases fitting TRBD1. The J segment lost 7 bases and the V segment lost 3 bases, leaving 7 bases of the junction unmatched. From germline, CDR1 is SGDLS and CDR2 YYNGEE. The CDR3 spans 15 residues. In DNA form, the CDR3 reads TGTGCCAGCAGCGCACGACAGGGGGCTGGGAACATTCAGTACTTC. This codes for CASSARQGAGNIQYF.

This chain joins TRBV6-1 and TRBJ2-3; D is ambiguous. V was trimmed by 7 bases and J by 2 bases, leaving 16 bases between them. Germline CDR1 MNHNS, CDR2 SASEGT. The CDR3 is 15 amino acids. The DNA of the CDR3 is TGTGCCAGCACCATAGGGTACAGCCTCACAGATACGCAGTATTTT. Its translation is CASTIGYSLTDTQYF.

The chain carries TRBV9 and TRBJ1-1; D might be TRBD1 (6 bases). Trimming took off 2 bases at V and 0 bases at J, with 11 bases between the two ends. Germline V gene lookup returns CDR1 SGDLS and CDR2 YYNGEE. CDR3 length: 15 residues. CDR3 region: CASSVMGDMNTEAFF. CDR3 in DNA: TGTGCCAGCAGCGTTATGGGGGACATGAACACTGAAGCTTTCTTT.

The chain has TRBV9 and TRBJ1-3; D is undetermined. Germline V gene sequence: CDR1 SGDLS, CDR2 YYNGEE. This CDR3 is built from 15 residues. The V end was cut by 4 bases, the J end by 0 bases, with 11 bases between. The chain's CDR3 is CASSLQGSSGNTIYF. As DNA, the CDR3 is TGTGCCAGCAGCTTACAAGGTTCCTCTGGAAACACCATATATTTT. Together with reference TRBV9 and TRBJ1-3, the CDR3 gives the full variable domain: DSGVTQTPKHLITATGQRVTLRCSPRSGDLSVYWYQQSLDQGLQFLIQYYNGEERAKGNILERFSAQQFPDLHSELNLSSLELGDSALYFCASSLQGSSGNTIYFGEGSWLTVV.

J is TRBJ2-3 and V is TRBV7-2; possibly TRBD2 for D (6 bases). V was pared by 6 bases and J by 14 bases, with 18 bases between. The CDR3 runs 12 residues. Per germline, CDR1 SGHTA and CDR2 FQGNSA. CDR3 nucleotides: TGTGCCAGCAGTCTTTCACGGGACTTATGGTATTTT. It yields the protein CASSLSRDLWYF.

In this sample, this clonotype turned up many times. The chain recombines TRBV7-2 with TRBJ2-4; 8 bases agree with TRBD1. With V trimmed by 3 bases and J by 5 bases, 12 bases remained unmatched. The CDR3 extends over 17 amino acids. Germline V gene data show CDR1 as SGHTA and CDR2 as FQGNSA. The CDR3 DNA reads TGTGCCAGCAGCTTGGGGACCACAGGGGGATGGCAAAACATTCAGTACTTC. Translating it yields CASSLGTTGGWQNIQYF.

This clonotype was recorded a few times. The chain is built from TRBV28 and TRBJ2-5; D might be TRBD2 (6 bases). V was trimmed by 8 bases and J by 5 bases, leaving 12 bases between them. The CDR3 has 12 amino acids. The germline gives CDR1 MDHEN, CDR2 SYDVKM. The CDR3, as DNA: TGTGCCAGCGGTCTTGGGGGGGAGACCCAGTACTTC. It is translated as CASGLGGETQYF.

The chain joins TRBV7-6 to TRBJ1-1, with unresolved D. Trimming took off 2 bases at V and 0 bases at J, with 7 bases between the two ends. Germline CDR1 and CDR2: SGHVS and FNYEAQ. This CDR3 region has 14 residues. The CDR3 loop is CASSLMSVNTEAFF. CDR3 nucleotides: TGTGCCAGCAGCTTAATGTCAGTGAACACTGAAGCTTTCTTT.

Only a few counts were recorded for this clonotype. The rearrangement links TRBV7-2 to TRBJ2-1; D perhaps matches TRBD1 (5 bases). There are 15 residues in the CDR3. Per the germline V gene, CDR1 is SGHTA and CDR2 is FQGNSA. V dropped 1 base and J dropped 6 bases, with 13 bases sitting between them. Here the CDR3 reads CASSLVTASFNEQFF. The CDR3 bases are TGTGCCAGCAGCTTAGTGACAGCTAGTTTCAATGAGCAGTTCTTC.

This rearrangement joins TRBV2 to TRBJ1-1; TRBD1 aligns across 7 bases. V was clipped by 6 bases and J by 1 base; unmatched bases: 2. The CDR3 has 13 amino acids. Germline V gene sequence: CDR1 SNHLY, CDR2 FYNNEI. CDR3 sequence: CASRGQPNTEAFF. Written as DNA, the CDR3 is TGTGCCAGCAGGGGACAGCCGAACACTGAAGCTTTCTTT. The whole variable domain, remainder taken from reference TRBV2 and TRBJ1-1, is EPEVTQTPSHQVTQMGQEVILRCVPISNHLYFYWYRQILGQKVEFLVSFYNNEISEKSEIFDDQFSVERPDGSNFTLKIRSTKLEDSAMYFCASRGQPNTEAFFGQGTRLTVV.

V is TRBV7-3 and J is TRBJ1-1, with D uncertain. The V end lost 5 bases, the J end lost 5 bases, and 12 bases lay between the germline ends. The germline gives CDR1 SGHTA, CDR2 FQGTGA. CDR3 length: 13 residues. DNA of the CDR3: TGTGCCAGCAGCCCCAGTGCGGGTACTGAAGCTTTCTTT. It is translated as CASSPSAGTEAFF.

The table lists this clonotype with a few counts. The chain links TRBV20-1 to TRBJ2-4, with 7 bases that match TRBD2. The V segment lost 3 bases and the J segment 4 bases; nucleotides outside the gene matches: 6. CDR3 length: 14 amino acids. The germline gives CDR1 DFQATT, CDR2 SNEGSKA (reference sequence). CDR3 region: CSARVAGVKNIQYF. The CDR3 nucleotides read TGCAGTGCTAGGGTCGCGGGGGTGAAAAACATTCAGTACTTC.

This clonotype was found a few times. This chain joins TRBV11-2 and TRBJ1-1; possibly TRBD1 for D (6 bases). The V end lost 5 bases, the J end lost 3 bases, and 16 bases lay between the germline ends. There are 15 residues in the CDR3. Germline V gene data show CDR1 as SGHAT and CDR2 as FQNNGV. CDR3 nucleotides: TGTGCCAGCAGCCGCCGGGGGGGGGCGGACACTGAAGCTTTCTTT. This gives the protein CASSRRGGADTEAFF.

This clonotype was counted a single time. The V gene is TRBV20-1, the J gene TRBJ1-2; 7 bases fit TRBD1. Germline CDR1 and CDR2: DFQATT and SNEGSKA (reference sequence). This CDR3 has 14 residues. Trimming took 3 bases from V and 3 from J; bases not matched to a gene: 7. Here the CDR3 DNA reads TGCAGTGCTAGCTCCCCAGGGGGGGACTATGGCTACACCTTC. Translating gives CSASSPGGDYGYTF.

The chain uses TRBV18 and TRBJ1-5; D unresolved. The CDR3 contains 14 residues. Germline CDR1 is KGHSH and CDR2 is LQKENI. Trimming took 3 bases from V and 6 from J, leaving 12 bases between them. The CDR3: CASSPEGGTQPQHF. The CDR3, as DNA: TGTGCCAGCTCACCCGAGGGAGGTACTCAGCCCCAGCATTTT.

In DNA form, the CDR3 reads TGTGCCAGCCTTACGCTGAGGAACACCGGGGAGCTGTTTTTT. The encoded protein is CASLTLRNTGELFF. This chain joins TRBV7-3 and TRBJ2-2; no definite D call. This CDR3 is 14 amino acids long. Germline CDR1 and CDR2: SGHTA and FQGTGA. V gave up 8 bases and J gave up 1 base, with 11 bases separating them.

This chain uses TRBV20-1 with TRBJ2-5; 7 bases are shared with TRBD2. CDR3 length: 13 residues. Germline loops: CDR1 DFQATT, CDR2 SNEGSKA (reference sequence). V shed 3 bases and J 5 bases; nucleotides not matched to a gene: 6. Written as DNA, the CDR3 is TGCAGTGCTAGCGGCGGGGGTGGGGAGACCCAGTACTTC. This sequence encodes CSASGGGGETQYF.

The CDR3: CASSFLISTDTQYF. The CDR3 DNA reads TGTGCCAGCAGTTTTCTGATTAGCACAGATACGCAGTATTTT. This chain connects TRBV12-3 or TRBV12-4 to TRBJ2-3; D is undetermined. The CDR3 extends over 14 amino acids. The V and J ends lost 3 bases and 0 bases respectively, with 7 bases between them.

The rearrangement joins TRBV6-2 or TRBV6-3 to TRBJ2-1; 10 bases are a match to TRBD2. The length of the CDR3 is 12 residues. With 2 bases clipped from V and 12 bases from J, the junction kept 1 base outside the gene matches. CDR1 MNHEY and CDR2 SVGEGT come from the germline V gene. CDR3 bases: TGTGCCAGCAGTTACACTAGCGGGGCGCAGTTCTTC. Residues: CASSYTSGAQFF.

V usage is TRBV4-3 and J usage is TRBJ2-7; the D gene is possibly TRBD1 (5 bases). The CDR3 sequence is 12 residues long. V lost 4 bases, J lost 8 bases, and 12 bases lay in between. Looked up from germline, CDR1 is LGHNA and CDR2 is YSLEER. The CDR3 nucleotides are TGCGCCAGCAGCCCGTGTTGGGGCCAGCAGTACGTC. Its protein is CASSPCWGQQYV.

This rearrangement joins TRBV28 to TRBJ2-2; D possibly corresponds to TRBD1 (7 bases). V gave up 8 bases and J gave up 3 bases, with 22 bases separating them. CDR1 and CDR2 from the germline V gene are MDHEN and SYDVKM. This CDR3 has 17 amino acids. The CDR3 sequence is CASRSMLTGEDTGELFF. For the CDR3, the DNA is TGTGCCAGCCGATCGATGTTAACAGGGGAGGACACCGGGGAGCTGTTTTTT. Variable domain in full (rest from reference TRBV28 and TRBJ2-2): DVKVTQSSRYLVKRTGEKVFLECVQDMDHENMFWYRQDPGLGLRLIYFSYDVKMKEKGDIPEGYSVSREKKERFSLILESASTNQTSMYLCASRSMLTGEDTGELFFGEGSRLTVL.

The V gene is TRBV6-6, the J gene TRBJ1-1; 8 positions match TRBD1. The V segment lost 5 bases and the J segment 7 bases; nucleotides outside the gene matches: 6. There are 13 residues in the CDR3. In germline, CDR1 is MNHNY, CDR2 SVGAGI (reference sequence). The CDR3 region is CASSIDRGSEAFF. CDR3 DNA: TGTGCCAGCAGTATTGACAGGGGTAGTGAAGCTTTCTTT.

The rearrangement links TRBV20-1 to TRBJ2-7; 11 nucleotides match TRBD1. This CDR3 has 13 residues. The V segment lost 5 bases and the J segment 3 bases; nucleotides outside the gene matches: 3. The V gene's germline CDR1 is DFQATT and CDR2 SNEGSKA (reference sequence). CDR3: CSAWGQGVYEQYF. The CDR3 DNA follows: TGCAGTGCTTGGGGACAGGGGGTCTACGAGCAGTACTTC.

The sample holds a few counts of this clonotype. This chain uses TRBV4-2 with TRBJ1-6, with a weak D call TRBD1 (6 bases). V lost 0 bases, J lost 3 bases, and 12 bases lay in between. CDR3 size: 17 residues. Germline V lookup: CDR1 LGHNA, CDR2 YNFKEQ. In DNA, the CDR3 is TGTGCCAGCAGCCAAGATCGACAGGCTTACTATAATTCACCCCTCCACTTT. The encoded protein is CASSQDRQAYYNSPLHF.

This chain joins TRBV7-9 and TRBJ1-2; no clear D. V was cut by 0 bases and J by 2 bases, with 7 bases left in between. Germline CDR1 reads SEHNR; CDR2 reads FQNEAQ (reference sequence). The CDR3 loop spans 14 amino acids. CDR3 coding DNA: TGTGCCAGCAGCTTAGCGGTCTCAAACTATGGCTACACCTTC. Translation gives CASSLAVSNYGYTF.

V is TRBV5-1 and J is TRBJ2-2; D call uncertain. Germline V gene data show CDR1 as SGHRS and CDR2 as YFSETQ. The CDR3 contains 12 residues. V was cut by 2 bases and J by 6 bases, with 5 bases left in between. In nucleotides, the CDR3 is TGCGCCAGCAGCTTCAAAGCCGGGGAGCTGTTTTTT. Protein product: CASSFKAGELFF. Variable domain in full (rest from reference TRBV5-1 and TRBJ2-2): KAGVTQTPRYLIKTRGQQVTLSCSPISGHRSVSWYQQTPGQGLQFLFEYFSETQRNKGNFPGRFSGRQFSNSRSEMNVSTLELGDSALYLCASSFKAGELFFGEGSRLTVL.

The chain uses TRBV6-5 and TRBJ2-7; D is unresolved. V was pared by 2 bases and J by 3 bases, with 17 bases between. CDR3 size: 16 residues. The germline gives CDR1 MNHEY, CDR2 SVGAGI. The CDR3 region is CASSYATHSSNYEQYV. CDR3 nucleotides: TGTGCCAGCAGTTACGCGACCCACTCATCGAACTACGAGCAGTACGTC.

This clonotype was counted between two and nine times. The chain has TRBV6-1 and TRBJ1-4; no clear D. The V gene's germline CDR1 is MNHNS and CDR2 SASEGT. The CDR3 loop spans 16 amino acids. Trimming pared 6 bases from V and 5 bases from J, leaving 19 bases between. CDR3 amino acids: CASRSLSTSPNEKLFF. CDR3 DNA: TGTGCCAGCAGGAGCCTTTCTACCAGCCCAAATGAAAAACTGTTTTTT.